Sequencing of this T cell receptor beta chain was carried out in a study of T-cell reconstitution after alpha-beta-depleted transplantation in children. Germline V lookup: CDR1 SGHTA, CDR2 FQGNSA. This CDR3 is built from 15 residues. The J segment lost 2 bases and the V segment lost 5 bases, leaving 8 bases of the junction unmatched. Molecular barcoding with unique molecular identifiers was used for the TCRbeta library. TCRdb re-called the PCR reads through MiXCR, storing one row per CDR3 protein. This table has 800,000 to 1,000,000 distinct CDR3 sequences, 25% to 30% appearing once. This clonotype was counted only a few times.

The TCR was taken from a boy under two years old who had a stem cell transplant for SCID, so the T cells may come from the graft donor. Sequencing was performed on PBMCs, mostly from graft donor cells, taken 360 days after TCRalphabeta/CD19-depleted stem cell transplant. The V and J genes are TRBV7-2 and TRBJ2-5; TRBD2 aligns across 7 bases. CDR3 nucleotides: TGTGCCAGCAGCCCAGCCTGGGGGGGGCAAGAGACCCAGTACTTC. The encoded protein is CASSPAWGGQETQYF. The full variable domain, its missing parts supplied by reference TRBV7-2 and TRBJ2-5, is GAGVSQSPSNKVTEKGKDVELRCDPISGHTALYWYRQSLGQGLEFLIYFQGNSAPDKSGLPSDRFSAERTGGSVSTLTIQRTQQEDSAVYLCASSPAWGGQETQYFGPGTRLLVL.